This T cell receptor (beta chain) is from a study of T cell responses to AZD1222 COVID-19 vaccine. About the study: Second doses that came at about 4 or about 12 weeks were put together.

V shed 1 base and J shed 5 bases, with 6 bases lying between them. CDR1 and CDR2 (germline): SGHNT, YYREEE (reference sequence). This CDR3 has 12 residues. TCRdb's copy holds only in-frame clones and misses some; the assay was immunoSEQ multiplex PCR. In the table there are around 150,000 clones, roughly nine tenths of which are singletons. The genes are TRBV5-4 and TRBJ2-5, with D unresolved. The clonotype comes from an adult in good health. The material was peripheral blood, obtained on day 0 of AZD1222 vaccination. Here the CDR3 DNA reads TGTGCCAGCAGCTTGCTGAGGGAGACCCAGTACTTC. Protein: CASSLLRETQYF.